Described below is a single TCR beta chain sequence and its context. TCRdb's table, derived via immunoSEQ multiplex PCR, lists solely in-frame clones and lacks some. This table has under 200,000 clones, around nine tenths appearing once. This specimen comes from a study of blood T cell repertoires in COVID-19. The V gene lost 3 bases and the J gene lost 4 bases, with 24 bases spanning the gap. This CDR3 region has 18 residues. Germline V CDR1 and CDR2: LNHDA, SQIVND (reference sequence). This receptor was identified in a man aged 18 to 30 with active or convalescent COVID-19. The chain links TRBV19 to TRBJ1-2; D is possibly TRBD1 (6 bases). Source material: peripheral blood. The CDR3 DNA reads as TGTGCCAGTAGTATGACCCCCTACCCGACAGGTAACCCCTATGGCTACACCTTC. Translated, it gives CASSMTPYPTGNPYGYTF.